Reported below is one T cell receptor beta chain. Its antigen is as yet unknown. From the 5' RACE reads, TCRdb called clonotypes with MiXCR, one entry per CDR3 protein. The data contain 150,000 to 200,000 distinct CDR3 sequences, about an eighth of them singletons. The data belong to a study of CD8 T cells in ankylosing spondylitis. Whole-study results and caveats: Enrichment of disease-linked clones was reportedly significant in matched ankylosing spondylitis synovial fluid. Disease-linked clones, CD8+, were relatively rare in peripheral blood.

The CDR3 consists of 14 residues. Germline V gene lookup returns CDR1 SGHTA and CDR2 FQGNSA. The V gene end was trimmed by 5 bases and the J gene end by 3 bases; junction bases not matched to a gene: 3. The clonotype originates from a female donor with ankylosing spondylitis or in good health (not recorded which). Sequencing was performed on blood, either unsorted or a sorted T cell fraction (not recorded which). The V and J genes are TRBV7-2 and TRBJ2-3; 9 nucleotides align to TRBD2. The CDR3 loop reads CASSETSGTDTQYF. The CDR3 bases are TGTGCCAGCAGCGAGACTAGCGGTACAGATACGCAGTATTTT. Full variable domain (remainder filled in from reference TRBV7-2 and TRBJ2-3): GAGVSQSPSNKVTEKGKDVELRCDPISGHTALYWYRQSLGQGLEFLIYFQGNSAPDKSGLPSDRFSAERTGGSVSTLTIQRTQQEDSAVYLCASSETSGTDTQYFGPGTRLTVL.